The following is a T cell receptor beta chain sequence with its context. This record comes from a study of blood T cell repertoires in COVID-19. As for the study in general: Italy, Spain and the United States were the sources of the convalescent and acute COVID-19 samples.

In the study's own analysis: Amplification from reference gene primers served as the basis for estimated nucleated cell counts. Here immunoSEQ multiplex PCR was the method, and the copy in TCRdb shows in-frame clones only, minus some. That table is the source of V, J and clone size, and D and trimming were worked out from the DNA. The sample includes fewer than 400,000 clones, 85% to 95% seen only once; the top ten take roughly 3.9%. Participant age was roughly 18 to 95 years, and participants resided in around 24 US areas. The CDR3 is made up of 16 amino acids. The V end lost 0 bases, the J end lost 5 bases, and 18 bases lay between the germline ends. The germline CDR1 and CDR2 sequences are SGHRS and YFSETQ.

This receptor was identified in a woman in her twenties or thirties who had been exposed to COVID-19. Sequencing was performed on PBMCs or T cells enriched from blood (not recorded which). This rearrangement joins TRBV5-1 to TRBJ2-7; D perhaps matches TRBD2 (7 bases). Here the CDR3 reads CASSLGRGAAEDEQYF. The DNA for the CDR3 is TGCGCCAGCAGCTTGGGACGGGGGGCGGCTGAAGACGAGCAGTACTTC.